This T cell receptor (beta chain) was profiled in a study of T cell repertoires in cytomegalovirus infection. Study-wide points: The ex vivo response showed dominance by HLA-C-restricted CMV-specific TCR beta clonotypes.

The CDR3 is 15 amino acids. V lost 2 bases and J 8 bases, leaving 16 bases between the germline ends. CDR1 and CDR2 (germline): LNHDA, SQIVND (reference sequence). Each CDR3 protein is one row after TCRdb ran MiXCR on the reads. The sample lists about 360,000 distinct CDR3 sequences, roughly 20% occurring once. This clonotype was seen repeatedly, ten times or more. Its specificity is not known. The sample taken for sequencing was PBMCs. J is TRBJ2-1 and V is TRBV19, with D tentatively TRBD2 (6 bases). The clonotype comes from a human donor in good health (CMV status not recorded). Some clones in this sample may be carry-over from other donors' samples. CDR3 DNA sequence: TGTGCCAGTAGTATACTCTACGGAGGGGTTGATGAGCAGTTCTTC. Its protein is CASSILYGGVDEQFF.